This TCR beta chain was captured in a study of T-cell reconstitution after alpha-beta-depleted transplantation in children. V lost 6 bases, J lost 4 bases, and 15 bases stayed unmatched. This CDR3 spans 18 amino acids. Germline values: CDR1 ENHRY, CDR2 SYGVKD. Overall study results and limits: Newly produced T cells mostly accounted for T-cell counts and diversity one year post-transplant.

Notes on this clonotype: No antigen is known for it.

A library of TCRbeta sequences, prepared with unique molecular identifiers, was generated. Using its own MiXCR run on the PCR reads, TCRdb lists one record per CDR3 protein. The sample has around 370,000 distinct CDR3 sequences; roughly 16% are singletons. The TCR was taken from a male patient under 10 years old who had a stem cell transplant for acute lymphoblastic leukemia, so the T cells may come from the graft donor. Here the sequenced sample was PBMCs, mostly from graft donor cells, taken 360 days after TCRalphabeta/CD19-depleted stem cell transplant. The gene calls are TRBV10-3 and TRBJ2-2; 9 bases map to TRBD1. The CDR3 coding sequence is TGTGCCATCAGCAACACGACTGCGGGACAGGGCTTCACCGGGGAGCTGTTTTTT. Amino acids: CAISNTTAGQGFTGELFF.